This TCR beta chain was sequenced in a study of blood T cell repertoires in COVID-19. Study details: The United States, Italy and Spain provided the acute and convalescent COVID-19 samples.

Here immunoSEQ multiplex PCR was the method, and the copy in TCRdb shows in-frame clones only, minus some. The data contain under 250,000 clones, 65% to 90% of them singletons. V shed 5 bases and J 4 bases; nucleotides not matched to a gene: 7. Germline-derived CDR1 and CDR2 are SGHVS and FQNEAQ. The CDR3 has 15 amino acids. The sequence was collected from a human donor in a cohort sampled during active COVID-19. V gene TRBV7-8 combines with J gene TRBJ2-2, with 7 positions matching TRBD2. Material for sequencing was peripheral blood. DNA for the CDR3: TGTGCCAGCAGCCCCCAGTCGGGGGGCACCGGGGAGCTGTTTTTT. Encoded protein: CASSPQSGGTGELFF.